This T cell receptor beta chain stems from a study of response to subunit inactivated influenza vaccine. MiXCR, applied by TCRdb to the RT-PCR reads, yields one record per CDR3 protein. The table lists about 540,000 distinct CDR3 sequences, roughly 25% of them singletons, with approximately 3% in the top ten. Germline CDR1 and CDR2: SGHRS and YFSETQ. The trim removed 4 bases at V and 3 bases at J, leaving 8 bases unmatched. CDR3 length: 15 amino acids. The sample also formed part of further work on T cells expressing NK-cell markers. That paper states: With UMIs, 5'RACE template switching was used to make TCR beta cDNA. Serological testing identified seven of the eight sequenced donors as HCMV-seropositive and one as seronegative. Restriction of sorting to alpha-beta TCR T cells was accomplished in several experiments using an anti-gamma-delta TCR antibody. For a few donors, these clonotypes were likewise the leading ones in the CD3+CD56-NKG2C+ fraction. It remained uncertain whether the expanded NKG2C+ T cell clones were specific for HCMV antigens.

The chain uses TRBV5-1 and TRBJ2-7, with 9 bases lining up with TRBD1. The specimen comprised CD4+ T cells sorted from PBMCs, sampled 11 to 12 days after vaccination. The source is a man aged 50 or older who received an inactivated influenza vaccine. The DNA of the CDR3 is TGCGCCAGCAGCATCGGGACAGGGTATTTCTACGAGCAGTACTTC. This gives the protein CASSIGTGYFYEQYF.